This TCR beta chain was sequenced in a study of cytomegalovirus exposure and HLA in healthy donors. About the study: Clustering assigned 70% to 90% of the roughly 430 genotyped donors to the Caucasian-associated ancestry cluster.

Overall study findings and caveats: Most of the CMV-associated TCR beta chains (in a later analysis) appeared to be HLA-restricted. The study listed 150 to 200 cytomegalovirus-associated TCR beta chains. For presence/absence analyses, sequencing depth was assumed to be roughly uniform across donors.

The CDR3 spans 12 residues. The V and J ends lost 6 bases and 9 bases, in that order; junction bases with no gene match: 8. Germline CDR1 and CDR2: MNHEY and SVGAGI. PCR involved 60 Vbeta and 13 Jbeta primers. Data came from immunoSEQ multiplex PCR; TCRdb stores just in-frame clones and leaves some out. The repertoire holds 150,000 to 200,000 clones, with roughly 74% as singletons. Concerning this clone: The antigen is not known.

Sequencing was done on a sample of PBMCs. The clonotype comes from a woman aged 30 to 39 in good health and CMV-seropositive. This rearrangement joins TRBV6-5 to TRBJ2-7; 7 bases line up with TRBD2. CDR3 sequence: CASRGTGGGQYF. The CDR3 DNA sequence: TGTGCCAGCAGGGGCACGGGGGGAGGGCAGTACTTC.